The clone carrying this TCR beta chain was found a few times. Method: immunoSEQ multiplex PCR; TCRdb's copy keeps in-frame clones and lacks some. The sample includes some 150,000 clones, approximately 90% of them seen just once. The sample originates from a study of cytomegalovirus exposure and HLA in healthy donors. This receptor was obtained from a man aged 18-30 years in good health and CMV-seropositive. Sequenced input: PBMCs.

CDR3 nucleotides: TGTGCCAGCAGCCCGACAGGGGAAATTAATCAGCCCCAGCATTTT. Its protein product is CASSPTGEINQPQHF. The chain links TRBV6-5 to TRBJ1-5, with TRBD1 matching over 8 bases. The CDR3 runs 15 residues. CDR1 is MNHEY and CDR2 is SVGAGI in the germline V gene. V lost 6 bases, J lost 4 bases, and 8 bases stayed unmatched.